Described below is a single TCR beta chain sequence and its context. The target antigen is unknown. The source of the sample is a study of T cell responses to AZD1222 COVID-19 vaccine. At the level of the study: Researchers grouped second doses given at about 4 or about 12 weeks into one pool.

Produced via immunoSEQ multiplex PCR; TCRdb's table is partial and in-frame only. The top ten hold about 5.2% of the sample, which has about 110,000 clones, about 90% seen once. The V gene's germline CDR1 is MDHEN and CDR2 SYDVKM. The CDR3 loop spans 14 amino acids. The trim removed 8 bases at V and 1 base at J, leaving 5 bases unmatched. Study results and limitations: Once two AZD1222 doses were given, Spike-specific TCR breadth and depth went up. Baseline antibody screening turned up just a handful of seropositive AZD1222 recipients. Donors were largely white British and mainly female; clonal diversity was possibly underestimated.

This receptor was taken from an adult in good health. This sequence joins TRBV28 and TRBJ1-5, with TRBD1 identical over 7 bases. Sequenced here: peripheral blood, sampled on day 0 of AZD1222 vaccination. The CDR3 DNA follows: TGTGCCAGCCACAGGGGTTTGAGCAATCAGCCCCAGCATTTT. It is translated as CASHRGLSNQPQHF.